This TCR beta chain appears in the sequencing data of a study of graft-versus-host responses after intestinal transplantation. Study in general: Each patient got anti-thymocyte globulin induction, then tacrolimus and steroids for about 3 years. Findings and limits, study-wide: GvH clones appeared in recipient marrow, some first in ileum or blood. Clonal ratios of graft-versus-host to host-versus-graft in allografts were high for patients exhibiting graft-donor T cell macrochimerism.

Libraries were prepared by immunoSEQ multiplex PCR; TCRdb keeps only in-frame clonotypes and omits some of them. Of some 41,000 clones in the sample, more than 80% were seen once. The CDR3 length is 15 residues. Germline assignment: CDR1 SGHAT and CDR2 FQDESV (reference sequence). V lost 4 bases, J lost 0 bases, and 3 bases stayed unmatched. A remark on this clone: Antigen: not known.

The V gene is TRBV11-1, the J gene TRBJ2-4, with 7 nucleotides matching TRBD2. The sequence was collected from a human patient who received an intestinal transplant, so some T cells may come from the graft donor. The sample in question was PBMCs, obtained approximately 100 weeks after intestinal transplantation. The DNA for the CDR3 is TGTGCCAGCAGCTCGGCGGGGGTAGCCAAAAACATTCAGTACTTC. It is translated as CASSSAGVAKNIQYF.